What follows are 14 T cell receptor beta chains derived from one specimen sequenced in a study of Graves' ophthalmopathy and Graves' hyperthyroidism. For repertoire sequencing, the TCR beta CDR3 regions were amplified from RNA transcripts. In the first round, RT-PCR was carried out with HTBI primers, and a multiplex PCR formed the second round. Using its own MiXCR run on the multiplex PCR reads, TCRdb lists one record per CDR3 protein. The sample yields roughly 610,000 distinct CDR3 sequences, around a fifth seen once. Sequencing was done on a sample of peripheral blood. These receptors were collected from a woman in her late teens or twenties with stable Graves' hyperthyroidism. Some clones in this sample may be carry-over from other donors' samples.

The gene calls are TRBV6-2 or TRBV6-3 and TRBJ2-7; TRBD1 matches at 12 bases. Per germline, CDR1 MNHEY and CDR2 SVGEGT. CDR3 length: 16 residues. V shed 6 bases and J 4 bases; nucleotides not matched to a gene: 10. CDR3 sequence: CASSFGTGGVSYEQYF. The CDR3 bases are TGTGCCAGCAGCTTTGGGACAGGGGGCGTGAGTTACGAGCAGTACTTC.

V usage is TRBV24-1 and J usage is TRBJ1-1; no firm D call. The CDR3 spans 14 residues. CDR1 is KGHDR, CDR2 SFDVKD, per germline. V lost 6 bases and J 1 base, leaving 11 bases between the germline ends. In DNA form, the CDR3 reads TGTGCCACCAGTAAGGACTGGCGGAACACTGAAGCTTTCTTT. It codes for CATSKDWRNTEAFF.

In this sample, this clonotype turned up many times. The chain links TRBV24-1 to TRBJ1-5, with a possible D match to TRBD1 (5 bases). Germline values: CDR1 KGHDR, CDR2 SFDVKD. V was shortened by 2 bases and J by 4 bases, with 11 bases between the two germline ends. CDR3 length: 15 residues. The CDR3 DNA sequence: TGTGCCACCAGTGATTCCAGGGTGTTAAATCAGCCCCAGCATTTT. This translates into CATSDSRVLNQPQHF.

The J gene is TRBJ2-5, the V gene TRBV15, with a weak D call TRBD2 (7 bases). CDR1 and CDR2 from the germline V gene are LNHNV and YYDKDF (reference sequence). The CDR3 is made up of 14 amino acids. Trimming took 5 bases from V and 5 from J, leaving 15 bases between them. Here the CDR3 reads CATSGGGQTETQYF. Here the CDR3 DNA reads TGTGCCACCAGCGGGGGGGGGCAAACGGAGACCCAGTACTTC.

With regard to this clonotype: One base away lies a much larger clone, so this may be a sequencing read error. The chain joins TRBV6-1 to TRBJ2-2; no firm D call. CDR1 and CDR2 (germline): MNHNS, SASEGT. The ends were cut back, 5 bases at V and 0 bases at J, with 10 bases in the middle. This CDR3 comprises 15 residues. The CDR3 nucleotides are TGTGCCAGCAGTCCGACAATCCCGAACACCGGGGAGCTGTTTTTT. Translating gives CASSPTIPNTGELFF.

This clonotype occurred many times. CDR3 amino acids: CSASISGTETQYF. In nucleotides, the CDR3 is TGCAGTGCTAGCATCAGCGGAACGGAGACCCAGTACTTC. The chain uses TRBV20-1 and TRBJ2-5; D might be TRBD2 (5 bases). The CDR3 runs 13 residues. CDR1 and CDR2 from the germline V gene are DFQATT and SNEGSKA (reference sequence). With 3 bases removed from V and 5 bases from J, the gap between germline ends came to 13 bases.

This clonotype occurred many times. The rearrangement uses TRBV27 and TRBJ1-1, with D uncertain. This CDR3 spans 13 amino acids. The germline CDR1 and CDR2 sequences are MNHEY and SMNVEV (reference sequence). Trimming cost V 5 bases and J 0 bases, with 7 bases left between them. The CDR3 is CASSQTLNTEAFF. CDR3 nucleotide sequence: TGTGCCAGCAGTCAAACACTGAACACTGAAGCTTTCTTT.

The chain recombines TRBV4-2 with TRBJ1-1; no clear D gene. Trimming took off 1 base at V and 6 bases at J, with 21 bases between the two ends. The CDR3 runs 17 residues. Germline CDR1 reads LGHNA; CDR2 reads YNFKEQ. CDR3 loop: CASSQALGPWERAEAFF. Written as DNA, the CDR3 is TGTGCCAGCAGCCAAGCCTTGGGCCCCTGGGAGAGGGCTGAAGCTTTCTTT.

This chain links TRBV19 with TRBJ1-1; D unclear. With 5 bases removed from V and 1 base from J, the gap between germline ends came to 8 bases. The V gene's germline CDR1 is LNHDA and CDR2 SQIVND (reference sequence). The CDR3 is 13 residues long. The DNA for the CDR3 is TGTGCCAGTAGTGCTCAGGCGAACACTGAAGCTTTCTTT. Translation: CASSAQANTEAFF.

This clonotype occurred many times. V and J are TRBV20-1 and TRBJ2-7; D perhaps matches TRBD2 (5 bases). V was shortened by 0 bases and J by 4 bases, with 13 bases between the two germline ends. CDR1 is DFQATT, CDR2 SNEGSKA, per germline (reference sequence). The CDR3 contains 14 residues. The CDR3 DNA is TGCAGTGCTAGAGATGTGAGAGGGCCTTACGAGCAGTACTTC. As protein: CSARDVRGPYEQYF.

This clonotype was detected a few times. V usage is TRBV6-5 and J usage is TRBJ2-7; possible D gene TRBD2, 6 bases. Germline loops: CDR1 MNHEY, CDR2 SVGAGI. This CDR3 has 13 amino acids. V shed 4 bases and J shed 5 bases, with 12 bases lying between them. The CDR3 reads CASSFGTLNEQYF. DNA of the CDR3: TGTGCCAGCAGTTTTGGGACTTTAAACGAGCAGTACTTC.

J is TRBJ1-5 and V is TRBV2; a possible D gene is TRBD1 (5 bases). This CDR3 region has 16 residues. CDR1 SNHLY and CDR2 FYNNEI come from the germline V gene. V was clipped by 1 base and J by 2 bases, with 12 bases between them. As DNA, the CDR3 is TGTGCCAGCAGTGAAGATCTTGGGGGGGGCAATCAGCCCCAGCATTTT. This codes for CASSEDLGGGNQPQHF.

The V and J genes are TRBV6-1 and TRBJ1-1, with a tentative D call TRBD1 (5 bases). The germline V gene encodes CDR1 MNHNS and CDR2 SASEGT. CDR3 size: 12 residues. Trimming took off 8 bases at V and 5 bases at J, with 12 bases between the two ends. CDR3: CASVSWGTEAFF. In DNA, the CDR3 is TGTGCCAGCGTCTCATGGGGGACTGAAGCTTTCTTT.

Comment on this clonotype: With a much larger clone just one base away, this may be a read error. The CDR3 DNA follows: TGTGCCAGCAGCCCCCGGGACAGGCCCCTTTATGGCTTCACCTTC. It translates to CASSPRDRPLYGFTF. V is TRBV27 and J is TRBJ1-2; 8 bases are a match to TRBD1. CDR3 length equals 15 residues. CDR1 MNHEY and CDR2 SMNVEV come from the germline V gene (reference sequence).